What follows are 20 T cell receptor beta chains derived from one specimen sequenced in a study of T cell responses to AZD1222 COVID-19 vaccine. Sequenced by immunoSEQ multiplex PCR; TCRdb stores in-frame clones only, minus some. In the table there are around 120,000 clones, 85% to 95% of which are singletons. The specimen was peripheral blood, collected 28 days after the second AZD1222 dose. The receptor set was obtained from an adult who received the AZD1222 COVID-19 vaccine.

This sequence joins TRBV4-3 and TRBJ2-1, with D tentatively TRBD1 (6 bases). The CDR3 contains 15 residues. The germline V and J ends were trimmed by 6 bases and 6 bases, with 18 bases remaining between them. Germline V gives CDR1 LGHNA, CDR2 YSLEER. CDR3 in DNA: TGCGCCAGCAGTTACTCTGGGCCAGGGGCCAATGAGCAGTTCTTC. Its protein product is CASSYSGPGANEQFF.

This chain links TRBV30 with TRBJ1-2; D is undetermined. Germline V gene sequence: CDR1 GTSNPN, CDR2 SVGIG (reference sequence). The CDR3 contains 12 residues. V was cut by 3 bases and J by 8 bases, with 13 bases left in between. This CDR3 is CAWRHPSSGYTF. As DNA, the CDR3 is TGTGCCTGGAGGCATCCATCTTCCGGCTACACCTTC.

This chain joins TRBV18 and TRBJ1-4, with D maybe TRBD1 (6 bases). CDR3 length: 15 residues. V lost 2 bases, J lost 7 bases, and 14 bases lay in between. The V gene's germline CDR1 is KGHSH and CDR2 LQKENI. The CDR3: CASSPNQGKGEKLFF. CDR3 nucleotide sequence: TGTGCCAGCTCACCAAACCAGGGGAAGGGTGAAAAACTGTTTTTT.

V and J are TRBV10-3 and TRBJ1-3; TRBD1 aligns across 7 bases. With 2 bases clipped from V and 2 bases from J, the junction kept 6 bases outside the gene matches. Germline loops: CDR1 ENHRY, CDR2 SYGVKD. The CDR3 consists of 16 residues. Written as DNA, the CDR3 is TGTGCCATCAGTGAGCTGGGACAGACCGCTGGAAACACCATATATTTT. Translating gives CAISELGQTAGNTIYF.

The rearrangement links TRBV19 to TRBJ1-2; D not resolved. With 5 bases removed from V and 2 bases from J, the gap between germline ends came to 18 bases. Germline lookup yields CDR1 LNHDA and CDR2 SQIVND (reference sequence). CDR3 size: 16 residues. CDR3 DNA: TGTGCCAGTAGTTCCCGGAGAGAGGGTGGGAACTATGGCTACACCTTC. Translated: CASSSRREGGNYGYTF.

The rearrangement links TRBV18 to TRBJ1-1; 8 bases agree with TRBD1. Losses at the gene ends were 0 bases for V and 4 bases for J; bases not matched to a gene: 1. Germline V gene data show CDR1 as KGHSH and CDR2 as LQKENI. CDR3 size: 14 residues. The chain's CDR3 is CASSPPDRATEAFF. CDR3 sequence (DNA): TGTGCCAGCTCACCACCGGACAGGGCCACTGAAGCTTTCTTT. The whole variable domain, filled in from reference TRBV18 and TRBJ1-1, reads NAGVMQNPRHLVRRRGQEARLRCSPMKGHSHVYWYRQLPEEGLKFMVYLQKENIIDESGMPKERFSAEFPKEGPSILRIQQVVRGDSAAYFCASSPPDRATEAFFGQGTRLTVV.

The V call is TRBV6-2 or TRBV6-3, the J call TRBJ2-7, with no clear D. The germline V gene encodes CDR1 MNHEY and CDR2 SVGEGT. The CDR3 loop spans 12 amino acids. Trimming shortened V by 2 bases and J by 4 bases, and 6 bases separated the two germline ends. CDR3 DNA sequence: TGTGCCAGCAGTTACCAAATGTACGAGCAGTACTTC. Residues: CASSYQMYEQYF.

V usage is TRBV28 and J usage is TRBJ2-7; TRBD1 agrees at 9 bases. The length of the CDR3 is 14 residues. J lost 5 bases, V lost 7 bases, and 9 bases had no gene match. Germline V gene data show CDR1 as MDHEN and CDR2 as SYDVKM. The CDR3 DNA reads as TGTGCCAGCACCATTGGGGACAGGGCCCACGAGCAGTACTTC. Residues: CASTIGDRAHEQYF.

This clone has just one count. The J gene is TRBJ1-2, the V gene TRBV4-3; D may be TRBD1 (5 bases). V lost 0 bases to trimming and J lost 9 bases, with 17 bases between them. Germline V gives CDR1 LGHNA, CDR2 YSLEER. This CDR3 comprises 15 residues. The CDR3 DNA sequence: TGCGCCAGCAGCCAAGAGGAGGGTAGGGGTGGCAGCTACACCTTC. This translates into CASSQEEGRGGSYTF.

The rearrangement links TRBV7-9 to TRBJ1-1; D is undetermined. The CDR3 length is 14 residues. V was trimmed by 2 bases and J by 4 bases, leaving 11 bases between them. CDR1 is SEHNR and CDR2 is FQNEAQ in the germline V gene (reference sequence). The CDR3 DNA reads TGTGCCAGCAGCTTAATCGTAGGTACCACTGAAGCTTTCTTT. It yields the protein CASSLIVGTTEAFF.

This clone has only one observation. J is TRBJ2-7 and V is TRBV7-5; the D segment call TRBD2 is taken from the table without a DNA check. TRBV7-5 is noted as a pseudogene. The length of the CDR3 is 12 residues. This CDR3 reads CARSLRGYEQYF. CDR3 nucleotide sequence: TGTGCCAGAAGCTTGCGGGGCTACGAGCAGTACTTC.

DNA for the CDR3: TGCGCCAGCAGCTGGCGGGGTTCCCCCTACAATGAGCAGTTCTTC. Amino acids: CASSWRGSPYNEQFF. The chain uses TRBV5-1 and TRBJ2-1, with D possibly matching TRBD2 (6 bases). Germline-derived CDR1 and CDR2 are SGHRS and YFSETQ. The CDR3 sequence is 15 residues long. V was clipped by 3 bases and J by 2 bases, with 12 bases between them.

This chain connects TRBV7-9 to TRBJ2-1; weak D call: TRBD1 (7 bases). V lost 4 bases to trimming and J lost 5 bases, with 12 bases between them. From germline, CDR1 is SEHNR and CDR2 FQNEAQ (reference sequence). The CDR3 has 14 amino acids. The CDR3 DNA reads as TGTGCCAGCAGCTGGGGGGACAGAGACAATGAGCAGTTCTTC. This codes for CASSWGDRDNEQFF.

This chain joins TRBV7-9 and TRBJ1-4; 9 bases fit TRBD1. V shed 3 bases, J shed 8 bases, and the junction held 13 bases outside the gene matches. Germline CDR1 SEHNR, CDR2 FQNEAQ (reference sequence). The CDR3 is made up of 17 amino acids. The CDR3 loop reads CASSLELADRGWEKLFF. DNA for the CDR3: TGTGCCAGCAGCTTGGAACTAGCGGACAGGGGATGGGAAAAACTGTTTTTT.

V and J are TRBV11-2 and TRBJ2-1; the D gene is possibly TRBD2 (8 bases). The CDR3 is 15 residues long. The germline V gene has CDR1 SGHAT and CDR2 FQNNGV. The germline V and J ends were trimmed by 6 bases and 12 bases, with 24 bases remaining between them. The CDR3 DNA reads TGTGCCAGCAGTAGTCCGGGACTAGTAGGGGGCAGGCAGTTCTTC. Amino acids: CASSSPGLVGGRQFF. Combining the CDR3 with reference TRBV11-2 and TRBJ2-1 gives the whole variable domain EAGVAQSPRYKIIEKRQSVAFWCNPISGHATLYWYQQILGQGPKLLIQFQNNGVVDDSQLPKDRFSAERLKGVDSTLKIQPAKLEDSAVYLCASSSPGLVGGRQFFGPGTRLTVL.

The J gene is TRBJ1-2, the V gene TRBV24-1; D is possibly TRBD1 (5 bases). The CDR3 has 13 amino acids. Looked up from germline, CDR1 is KGHDR and CDR2 is SFDVKD. V lost 5 bases, J lost 6 bases, and 12 bases lay in between. Here the CDR3 reads CATSGGPWDGYTF. DNA of the CDR3: TGTGCCACCAGTGGGGGACCGTGGGATGGCTACACCTTC.

J is TRBJ2-3 and V is TRBV11-2; D not resolved. Trimming cost V 1 base and J 5 bases, with 7 bases left between them. CDR1 SGHAT and CDR2 FQNNGV come from the germline V gene. The CDR3 spans 13 residues. CDR3 sequence reads: CASSLGTRDTQYF. The CDR3 DNA sequence: TGTGCCAGCAGCTTAGGCACGCGAGATACGCAGTATTTT.

This clone is medium-sized within its sample. The genes are TRBV15 and TRBJ1-1, with D possibly TRBD1 on 6 matching bases. Germline V gene data show CDR1 as LNHNV and CDR2 as YYDKDF (reference sequence). Trimming left V 1 base short and J 3 bases short, with 18 bases between. This CDR3 region has 17 residues. The CDR3 DNA reads TGTGCCACCAGCAGAGCCCTAATTGGGGGGGGCGACACTGAAGCTTTCTTT. This encodes CATSRALIGGGDTEAFF. Full variable domain (rest looked up from reference TRBV15 and TRBJ1-1): DAMVIQNPRYQVTQFGKPVTLSCSQTLNHNVMYWYQQKSSQAPKLLFHYYDKDFNNEADTPDNFQSRRPNTSFCFLDIRSPGLGDTAMYLCATSRALIGGGDTEAFFGQGTRLTVV.

This chain connects TRBV5-1 to TRBJ2-7, with 9 bases fitting TRBD2. This CDR3 is built from 14 residues. From germline, CDR1 is SGHRS and CDR2 YFSETQ. Trimming cost V 5 bases and J 3 bases; bases outside gene matches: 6. The CDR3 nucleotides are TGCGCCAGCAGGTTCTTAGCGGGGGTCTACGAGCAGTACTTC. Encoded protein: CASRFLAGVYEQYF.

This chain links TRBV5-1 with TRBJ1-3, with D possibly matching TRBD1 (6 bases). The CDR3 sequence is 15 residues long. V was trimmed by 1 base and J by 0 bases, leaving 8 bases between them. Germline V gene data show CDR1 as SGHRS and CDR2 as YFSETQ. The chain's CDR3 is CASSLLGASGNTIYF. The CDR3 DNA reads TGCGCCAGCAGCTTGCTGGGGGCCTCTGGAAACACCATATATTTT.